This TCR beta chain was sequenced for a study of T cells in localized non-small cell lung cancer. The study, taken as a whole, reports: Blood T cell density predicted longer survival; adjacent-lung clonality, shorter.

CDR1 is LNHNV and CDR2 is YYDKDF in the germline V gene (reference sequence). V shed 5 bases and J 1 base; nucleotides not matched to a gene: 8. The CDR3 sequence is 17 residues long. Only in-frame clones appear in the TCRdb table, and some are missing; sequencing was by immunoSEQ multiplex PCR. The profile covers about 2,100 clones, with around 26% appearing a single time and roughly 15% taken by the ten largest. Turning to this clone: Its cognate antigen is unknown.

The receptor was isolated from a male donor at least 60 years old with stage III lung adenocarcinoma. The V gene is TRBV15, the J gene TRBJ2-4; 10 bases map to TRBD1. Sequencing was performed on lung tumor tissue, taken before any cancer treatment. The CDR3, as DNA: TGTGCCACCAGCTATCCTTGGACAGGGGGGGCCAAAAACATTCAGTACTTC. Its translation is CATSYPWTGGAKNIQYF.